A selection of T cell receptor beta chains follows, all from one sample in a study of identical twins. TCRdb used MiXCR to reprocess the 5' RACE reads, holding one entry per CDR3 protein. The sample comprises roughly 290,000 distinct CDR3 sequences, 8.5% to 9.5% of which are singletons, and about 7.1% rests with the top ten. The sample was also linked to a second study, of yellow fever vaccine responses in identical twins.

Sequencing was performed on CD8+ T cells sorted from blood. Every receptor here comes from a woman in her late teens or twenties in good health. CDR3s include the opening cysteine and the closing phenylalanine or tryptophan. Size is omitted from some rows. Given values are once, few, many or a class for expanded clones.

>TRBJ2-5|NA|TRBV9
CASSAGTGGLGETQYF
>TRBJ1-4|NA|TRBV6-1
CASSGARGLTNEKLFF
>TRBJ2-2|few|TRBV2
CASAYKPPGRHNTGELFF
>TRBJ2-1|NA|TRBV10-2
CASSLAGAPPNEQFF
>TRBJ2-1|many|TRBV6-1
CASSNKAGPVHNEQFF
>TRBJ2-1|many|TRBV6-1
CASRRDHYNEQFF
>TRBJ2-7|few|TRBV7-2
CASSKLDPSYEQYF
>TRBJ2-1|NA|TRBV5-1
CASSPEEMGLAYNEQFF
>TRBJ2-7|few|TRBV5-6
CASSNGLHEQYF
>TRBJ1-2|few|TRBV12-3/TRBV12-4
CASINRDNYGYTF
>TRBJ2-3|many|TRBV20-1
CTTTTDRTDTQYF
>TRBJ1-4|few|TRBV9
CASSYDRGREKLFF
>TRBJ2-4|few|TRBV6-2/TRBV6-3
CASIPRDRESKNIQYF
>TRBJ2-2|many|TRBV4-1
CASSQLPPGGSNTGELFF
>TRBJ2-7|many|TRBV15
CATSTTRLASSYEQYF
>TRBJ2-5|NA|TRBV5-6
CASSLPLGETQYF
>TRBJ2-3|NA|TRBV3-1
CASSQDPRYGDTDTQYF
>TRBJ2-7|many|TRBV7-9
CASVSGTYEQYF
>TRBJ2-1|NA|TRBV12-3/TRBV12-4
CASSRSWEGLYNEQFF
>TRBJ2-5|NA|TRBV20-1
CSASLVGTGGWETQYF
>TRBJ2-7|many|TRBV29-1
CSGRDTHSYEQYF
>TRBJ2-2|few|TRBV29-1
CSVEIPQGAAGELFF
>TRBJ2-1|NA|TRBV7-9
CASSSDTGLTYNEQFF
>TRBJ2-5|few|TRBV30
CAWSIPVFGETQYF
>TRBJ2-7|few|TRBV5-1
CASSHSQGYSYEQYF
>TRBJ2-7|few|TRBV14
CASSQVMGLAIYEQYF
>TRBJ2-3|few|TRBV29-1
CSVEDGLRTDTQYF
>TRBJ1-2|many|TRBV29-1
CSVLGQNYGYTF
>TRBJ2-7|many|TRBV7-9
CASSLGGTDEQYF
>TRBJ1-1|few|TRBV29-1
CSVDQYTEAFF
>TRBJ2-3|many|TRBV7-2
CASSWTSGTSTDTQYF
>TRBJ2-7|NA|TRBV28
CASSLIQGRYEQYF
>TRBJ2-3|NA|TRBV24-1
CATSGRQGADTDTQYF
>TRBJ2-7|NA|TRBV15
CATSGGPSDEQYF
>TRBJ2-7|few|TRBV5-6
CASSFGGPSEQYF
>TRBJ2-1|many|TRBV5-1
CASSLGTGRKQFF
>TRBJ2-1|many|TRBV5-1
CASSLEGVSYNEQFF
>TRBJ2-3|NA|TRBV29-1
CSVEDQGSEQYF
>TRBJ2-7|few|TRBV2
CASRFVGDYEQYF
>TRBJ2-1|few|TRBV4-3
CASSQDKSAGYEQFF
>TRBJ2-1|many|TRBV11-2
CASSLEGGLINEQFF
>TRBJ2-7|few|TRBV7-8
CASEGVVSYEQYF
>TRBJ2-7|few|TRBV29-1
CSVEGGTGGREQYF
>TRBJ2-1|NA|TRBV11-1
CASSLERWTRGNEQFF
>TRBJ2-1|NA|TRBV4-3
CASSPYRGGWNEQFF
>TRBJ1-6|NA|TRBV12-3/TRBV12-4
CASSLGTYNSPLHF
>TRBJ2-7|NA|TRBV7-8
CASSNGPREEYF
>TRBJ1-3|NA|TRBV13
CASSVTGTAFSGNTIYF
>TRBJ1-2|few|TRBV7-6
CASSLGPGVATPSVRGPGYTF
>TRBJ2-7|few|TRBV2
CASSDLAGTGLYEQYF
>TRBJ2-5|NA|TRBV20-1
CSAVWETQYF
>TRBJ1-6|many|TRBV15
CATSREGLNSPLHF
>TRBJ2-2|NA|TRBV3-1
CATTKEDPLGGELFF
>TRBJ2-1|many|TRBV28
CASSQMGFPNLDEQFF
>TRBJ2-2|many|TRBV2
CASSLMNTGELFF
>TRBJ2-3|NA|TRBV15
CATSRDLSSGDSTDTQYF
>TRBJ2-7|many|TRBV7-8
CASTLTDTYEQYF
>TRBJ2-5|many|TRBV10-3
CAISEDWTSGSSPQETQYF
>TRBJ2-5|few|TRBV7-6
CASSFPGQGALVIGETQYF
>TRBJ2-1|many|TRBV29-1
CSAESSYNEQFF